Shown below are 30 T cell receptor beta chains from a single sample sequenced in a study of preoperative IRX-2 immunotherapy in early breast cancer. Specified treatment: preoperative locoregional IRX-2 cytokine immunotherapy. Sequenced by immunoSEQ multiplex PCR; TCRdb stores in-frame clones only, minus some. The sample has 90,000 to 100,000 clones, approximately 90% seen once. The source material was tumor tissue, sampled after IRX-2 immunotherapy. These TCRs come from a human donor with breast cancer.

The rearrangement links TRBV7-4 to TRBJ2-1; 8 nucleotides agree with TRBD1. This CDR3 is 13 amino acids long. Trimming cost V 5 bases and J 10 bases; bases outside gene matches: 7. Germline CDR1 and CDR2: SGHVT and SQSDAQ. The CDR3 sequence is CASSLGQAAEQFF. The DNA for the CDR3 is TGTGCCAGCAGCCTGGGACAGGCCGCCGAGCAGTTCTTC. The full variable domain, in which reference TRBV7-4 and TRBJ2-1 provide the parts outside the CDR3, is GAGVSQSPRYKVAKRGRDVALRCDSISGHVTLYWYRQTLGQGSEVLTYSQSDAQRDKSGRPSGRFSAERPERSVSTLKIQRTEQGDSAVYLCASSLGQAAEQFFGPGTRLTVL.

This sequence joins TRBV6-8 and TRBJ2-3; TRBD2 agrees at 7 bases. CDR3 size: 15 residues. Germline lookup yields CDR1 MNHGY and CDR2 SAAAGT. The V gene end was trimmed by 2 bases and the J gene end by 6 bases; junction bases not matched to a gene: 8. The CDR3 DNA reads TGTGCCAGCAGTTACAAAGGACTAGGTCCCGATACGCAGTATTTT. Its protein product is CASSYKGLGPDTQYF.

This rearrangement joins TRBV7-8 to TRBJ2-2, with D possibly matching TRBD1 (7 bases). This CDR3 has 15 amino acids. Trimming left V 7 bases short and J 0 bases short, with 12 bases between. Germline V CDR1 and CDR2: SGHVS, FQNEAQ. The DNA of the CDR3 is TGTGCCAGCACCCCAGGGGGGTCGAACACCGGGGAGCTGTTTTTT. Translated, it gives CASTPGGSNTGELFF. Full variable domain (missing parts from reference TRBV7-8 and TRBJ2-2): GAGVSQSPRYKVAKRGQDVALRCDPISGHVSLFWYQQALGQGPEFLTYFQNEAQLDKSGLPSDRFFAERPEGSVSTLKIQRTQQEDSAVYLCASTPGGSNTGELFFGEGSRLTVL.

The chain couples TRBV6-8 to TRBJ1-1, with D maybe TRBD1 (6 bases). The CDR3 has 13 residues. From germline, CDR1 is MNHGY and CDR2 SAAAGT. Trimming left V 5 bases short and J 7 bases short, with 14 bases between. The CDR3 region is CASSIARGYEAFF. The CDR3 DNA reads TGTGCCAGCAGTATAGCCAGGGGTTATGAAGCTTTCTTT.

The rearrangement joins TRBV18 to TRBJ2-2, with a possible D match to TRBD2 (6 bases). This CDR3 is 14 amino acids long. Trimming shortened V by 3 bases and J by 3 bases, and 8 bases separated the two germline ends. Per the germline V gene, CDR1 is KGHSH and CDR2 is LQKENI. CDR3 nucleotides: TGTGCCAGCTCACCCTCGGGGGACACCGGGGAGCTGTTTTTT. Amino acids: CASSPSGDTGELFF.

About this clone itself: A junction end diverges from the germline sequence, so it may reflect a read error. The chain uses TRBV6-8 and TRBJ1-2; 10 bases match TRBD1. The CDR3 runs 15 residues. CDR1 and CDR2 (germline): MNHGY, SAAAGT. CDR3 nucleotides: TGTGTCAGCAGTTTTCCGGGACAGGGGCCCTATGGCTACACCTTC. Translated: CVSSFPGQGPYGYTF.

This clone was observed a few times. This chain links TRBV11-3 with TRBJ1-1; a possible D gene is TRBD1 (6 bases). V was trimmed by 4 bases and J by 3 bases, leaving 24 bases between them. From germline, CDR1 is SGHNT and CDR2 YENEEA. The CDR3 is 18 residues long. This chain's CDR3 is CASSSRRSRRGADTEAFF. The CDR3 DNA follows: TGTGCCAGCAGCTCACGCCGCTCAAGGAGGGGGGCCGACACTGAAGCTTTCTTT.

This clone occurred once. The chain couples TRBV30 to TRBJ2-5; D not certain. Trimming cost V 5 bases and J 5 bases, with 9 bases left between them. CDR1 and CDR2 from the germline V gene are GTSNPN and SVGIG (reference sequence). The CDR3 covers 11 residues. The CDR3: CAWETGETQYF. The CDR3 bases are TGTGCCTGGGAGACTGGGGAGACCCAGTACTTC. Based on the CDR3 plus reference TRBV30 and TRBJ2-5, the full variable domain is SQTIHQWPATLVQPVGSPLSLECTVEGTSNPNLYWYRQAAGRGLQLLFYSVGIGQISSEVPQNLSASRPQDRQFILSSKKLLLSDSGFYLCAWETGETQYFGPGTRLLVL.

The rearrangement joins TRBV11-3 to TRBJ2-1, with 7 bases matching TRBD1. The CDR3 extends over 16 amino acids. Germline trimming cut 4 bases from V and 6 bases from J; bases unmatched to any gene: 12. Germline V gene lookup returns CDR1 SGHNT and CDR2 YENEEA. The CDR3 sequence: CASSSYRDRNTNEQFF. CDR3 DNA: TGTGCCAGCAGCTCGTACCGGGACAGAAACACCAATGAGCAGTTCTTC. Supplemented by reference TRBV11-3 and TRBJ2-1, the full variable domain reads EAGVVQSPRYKIIEKKQPVAFWCNPISGHNTLYWYLQNLGQGPELLIRYENEEAVDDSQLPKDRFSAERLKGVDSTLKIQPAELGDSAVYLCASSSYRDRNTNEQFFGPGTRLTVL.

The CDR3 DNA sequence: TGCAGCGTTGATCAAGACACAGATACGCAGTATTTT. Protein sequence: CSVDQDTDTQYF. J is TRBJ2-3 and V is TRBV29-1; D uncertain. The length of the CDR3 is 12 residues. V lost 3 bases to trimming and J lost 2 bases, with 6 bases between them. In germline, CDR1 is SQVTM, CDR2 ANQGSEA.

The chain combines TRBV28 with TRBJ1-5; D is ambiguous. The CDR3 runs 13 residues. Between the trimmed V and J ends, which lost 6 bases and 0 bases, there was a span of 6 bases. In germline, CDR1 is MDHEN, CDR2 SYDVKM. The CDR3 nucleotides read TGTGCCAGCAGGCCGTATAGCAATCAGCCCCAGCATTTT. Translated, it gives CASRPYSNQPQHF.

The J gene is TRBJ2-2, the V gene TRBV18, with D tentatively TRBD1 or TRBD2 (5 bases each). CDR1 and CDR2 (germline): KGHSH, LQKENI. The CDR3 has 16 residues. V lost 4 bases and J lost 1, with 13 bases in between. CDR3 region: CASSLKGSGNTGELFF. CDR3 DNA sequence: TGTGCCAGCTCACTGAAGGGGAGCGGGAACACCGGGGAGCTGTTTTTT.

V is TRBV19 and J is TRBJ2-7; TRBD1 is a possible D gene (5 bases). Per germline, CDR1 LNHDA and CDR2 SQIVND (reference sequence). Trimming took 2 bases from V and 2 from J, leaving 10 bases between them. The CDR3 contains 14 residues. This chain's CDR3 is CASSIHPGTYEQYF. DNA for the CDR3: TGTGCCAGTAGTATACACCCAGGGACCTACGAGCAGTACTTC.

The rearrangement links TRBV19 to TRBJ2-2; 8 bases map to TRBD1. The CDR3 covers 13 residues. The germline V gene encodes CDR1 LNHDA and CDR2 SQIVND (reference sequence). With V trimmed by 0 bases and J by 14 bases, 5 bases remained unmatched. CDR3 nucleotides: TGTGCCAGTAGTATAGATGGACAGGGTATACTGTTTTTT. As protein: CASSIDGQGILFF. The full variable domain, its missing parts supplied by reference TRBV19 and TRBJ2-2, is DGGITQSPKYLFRKEGQNVTLSCEQNLNHDAMYWYRQDPGQGLRLIYYSQIVNDFQKGDIAEGYSVSREKKESFPLTVTSAQKNPTAFYLCASSIDGQGILFFGEGSRLTVL.

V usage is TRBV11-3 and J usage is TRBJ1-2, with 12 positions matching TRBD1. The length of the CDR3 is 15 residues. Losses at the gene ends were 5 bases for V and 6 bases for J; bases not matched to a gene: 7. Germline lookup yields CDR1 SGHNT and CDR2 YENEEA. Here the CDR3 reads CASSPTGTGGHGYTF. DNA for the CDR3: TGTGCCAGCAGCCCCACCGGGACAGGGGGCCATGGCTACACCTTC.

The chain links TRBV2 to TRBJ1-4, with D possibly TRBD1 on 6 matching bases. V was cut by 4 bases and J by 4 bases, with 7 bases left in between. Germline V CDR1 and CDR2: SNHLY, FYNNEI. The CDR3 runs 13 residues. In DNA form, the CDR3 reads TGTGCCAGCAGTGGGGACATTAATGAAAAACTGTTTTTT. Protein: CASSGDINEKLFF.

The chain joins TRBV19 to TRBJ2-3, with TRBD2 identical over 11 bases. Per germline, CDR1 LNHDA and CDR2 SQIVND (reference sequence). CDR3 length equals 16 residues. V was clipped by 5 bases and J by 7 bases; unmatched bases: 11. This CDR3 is CASSLRLAGRVNTQYF. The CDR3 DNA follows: TGTGCCAGTAGTCTCCGACTAGCGGGGCGCGTAAATACGCAGTATTTT.

For the CDR3, the DNA is TGCGCCAGCAGCAGGGACGGCCTCATGAACACTGAAGCTTTCTTT. It specifies CASSRDGLMNTEAFF. J is TRBJ1-1 and V is TRBV5-1; the D gene is possibly TRBD1 (5 bases). In germline, CDR1 is SGHRS, CDR2 YFSETQ. The CDR3 consists of 15 residues. Trimming stripped 4 bases from V and 0 bases from J, with 13 bases between.

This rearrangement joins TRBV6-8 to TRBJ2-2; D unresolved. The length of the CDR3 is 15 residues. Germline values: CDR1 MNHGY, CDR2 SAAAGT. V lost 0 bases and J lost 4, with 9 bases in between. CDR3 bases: TGTGCCAGCAGTTACTCTCCAGCCATCACCGGGGAGCTGTTTTTT. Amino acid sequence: CASSYSPAITGELFF.

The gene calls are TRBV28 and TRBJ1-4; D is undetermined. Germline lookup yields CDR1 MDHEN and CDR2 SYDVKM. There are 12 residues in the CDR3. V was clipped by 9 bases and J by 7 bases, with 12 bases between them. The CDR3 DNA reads TGTGCCAGTCTGGCAGGTAGTGAAAAACTGTTTTTT. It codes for CASLAGSEKLFF.

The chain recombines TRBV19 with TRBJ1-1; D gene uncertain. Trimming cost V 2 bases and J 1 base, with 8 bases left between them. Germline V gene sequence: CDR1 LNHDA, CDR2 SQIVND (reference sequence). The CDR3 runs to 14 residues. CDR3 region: CASSILVGNTEAFF. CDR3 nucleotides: TGTGCCAGTAGTATACTAGTGGGGAACACTGAAGCTTTCTTT. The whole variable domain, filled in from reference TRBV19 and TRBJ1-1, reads DGGITQSPKYLFRKEGQNVTLSCEQNLNHDAMYWYRQDPGQGLRLIYYSQIVNDFQKGDIAEGYSVSREKKESFPLTVTSAQKNPTAFYLCASSILVGNTEAFFGQGTRLTVV.

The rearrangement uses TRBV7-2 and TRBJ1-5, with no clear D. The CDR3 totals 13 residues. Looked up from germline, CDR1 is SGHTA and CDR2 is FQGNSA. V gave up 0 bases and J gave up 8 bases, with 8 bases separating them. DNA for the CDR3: TGTGCCAGCAGCTTAGCTCCTGGGGAGCCCCAGCATTTT. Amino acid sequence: CASSLAPGEPQHF. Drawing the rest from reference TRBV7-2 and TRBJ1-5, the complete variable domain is GAGVSQSPSNKVTEKGKDVELRCDPISGHTALYWYRQSLGQGLEFLIYFQGNSAPDKSGLPSDRFSAERTGGSVSTLTIQRTQQEDSAVYLCASSLAPGEPQHFGDGTRLSIL.

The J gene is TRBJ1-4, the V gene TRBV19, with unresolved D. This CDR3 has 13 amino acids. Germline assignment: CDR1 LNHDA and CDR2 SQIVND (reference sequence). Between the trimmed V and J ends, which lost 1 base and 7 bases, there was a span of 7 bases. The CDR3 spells CASSIATFEKLFF. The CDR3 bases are TGTGCCAGTAGTATAGCCACCTTTGAAAAACTGTTTTTT.

The CDR3 loop is CASSSYRDSEAFF. The CDR3 DNA reads as TGTGCCAGTAGTTCGTACAGGGATTCGGAAGCTTTCTTT. The chain carries TRBV19 and TRBJ1-1, with TRBD1 as a possible D gene (6 bases). CDR3 size: 13 residues. Germline V gene sequence: CDR1 LNHDA, CDR2 SQIVND (reference sequence). Trimming stripped 5 bases from V and 8 bases from J, with 15 bases between. Filled out from reference TRBV19 and TRBJ1-1, the complete variable domain reads DGGITQSPKYLFRKEGQNVTLSCEQNLNHDAMYWYRQDPGQGLRLIYYSQIVNDFQKGDIAEGYSVSREKKESFPLTVTSAQKNPTAFYLCASSSYRDSEAFFGQGTRLTVV.

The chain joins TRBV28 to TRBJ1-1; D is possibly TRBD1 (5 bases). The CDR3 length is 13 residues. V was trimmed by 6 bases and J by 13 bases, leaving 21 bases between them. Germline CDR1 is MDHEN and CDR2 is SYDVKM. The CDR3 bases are TGTGCCAGCAGCTGGGGCCGACCGTACCCCTTTTTCTTT. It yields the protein CASSWGRPYPFFF.

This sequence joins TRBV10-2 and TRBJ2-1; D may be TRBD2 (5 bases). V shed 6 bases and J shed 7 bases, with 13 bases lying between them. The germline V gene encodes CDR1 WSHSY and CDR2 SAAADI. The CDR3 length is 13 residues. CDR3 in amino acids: CASSGLPLNEQFF. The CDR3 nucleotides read TGCGCCAGCAGCGGACTGCCACTAAATGAGCAGTTCTTC.

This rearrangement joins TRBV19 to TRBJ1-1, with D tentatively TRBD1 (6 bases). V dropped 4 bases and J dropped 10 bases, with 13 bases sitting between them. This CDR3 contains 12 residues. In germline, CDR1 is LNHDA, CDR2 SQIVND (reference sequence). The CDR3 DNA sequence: TGTGCCAGTAGTACTACAGGGTCGGGAGCTTTCTTT. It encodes CASSTTGSGAFF.

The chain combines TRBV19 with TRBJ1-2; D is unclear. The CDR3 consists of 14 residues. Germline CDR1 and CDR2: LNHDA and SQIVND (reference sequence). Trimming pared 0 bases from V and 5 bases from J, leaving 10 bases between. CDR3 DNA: TGTGCCAGTAGTATAGAAAGCCGGGCGTATGGCTACACCTTC. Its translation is CASSIESRAYGYTF. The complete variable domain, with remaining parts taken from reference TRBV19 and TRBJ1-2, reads DGGITQSPKYLFRKEGQNVTLSCEQNLNHDAMYWYRQDPGQGLRLIYYSQIVNDFQKGDIAEGYSVSREKKESFPLTVTSAQKNPTAFYLCASSIESRAYGYTFGSGTRLTVV.

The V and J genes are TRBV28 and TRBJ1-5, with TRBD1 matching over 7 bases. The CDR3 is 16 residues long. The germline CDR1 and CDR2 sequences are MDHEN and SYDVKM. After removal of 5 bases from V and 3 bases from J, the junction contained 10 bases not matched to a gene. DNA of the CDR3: TGTGCCAGCAGTCCAACAACAAGGGGGCTCAATCAGCCCCAGCATTTT. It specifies CASSPTTRGLNQPQHF.

In DNA, the CDR3 is TGCAGCGTGAGGGGGTTGGTAGATACGCAGTATTTT. Translated: CSVRGLVDTQYF. V gene TRBV29-1 combines with J gene TRBJ2-3; TRBD1 is a possible D gene (6 bases). CDR3 length equals 12 residues. CDR1 is SQVTM and CDR2 is ANQGSEA in the germline V gene. V lost 6 bases and J 5 bases, leaving 12 bases between the germline ends.